This entry features one T cell receptor (beta chain) sequence. The table came from immunoSEQ multiplex PCR; TCRdb's copy has only in-frame clones and leaves some out. Of around 27,000 clones in the sample, around nine tenths were seen once. This sample is drawn from a study of monozygotic twins with cystic fibrosis. Overall study context: Approximately 2.8 micrograms of fragmented DNA underwent around 16 PCR cycles for library preparation.

Germline lookup yields CDR1 SGHKS and CDR2 YYEKEE (reference sequence). V was clipped by 2 bases and J by 8 bases, with 22 bases between them. The CDR3 sequence is 16 residues long. The sequencing sample was made of blood. The genes are TRBV5-5 and TRBJ1-1, with D possibly matching TRBD1 (6 bases). The receptor's source is a girl between 2 and 10 years old with cystic fibrosis. The CDR3 here is CASSFGTRQVGAEAFF. CDR3 nucleotide sequence: TGTGCCAGCAGCTTTGGGACCAGACAGGTGGGCGCCGAAGCTTTCTTT.